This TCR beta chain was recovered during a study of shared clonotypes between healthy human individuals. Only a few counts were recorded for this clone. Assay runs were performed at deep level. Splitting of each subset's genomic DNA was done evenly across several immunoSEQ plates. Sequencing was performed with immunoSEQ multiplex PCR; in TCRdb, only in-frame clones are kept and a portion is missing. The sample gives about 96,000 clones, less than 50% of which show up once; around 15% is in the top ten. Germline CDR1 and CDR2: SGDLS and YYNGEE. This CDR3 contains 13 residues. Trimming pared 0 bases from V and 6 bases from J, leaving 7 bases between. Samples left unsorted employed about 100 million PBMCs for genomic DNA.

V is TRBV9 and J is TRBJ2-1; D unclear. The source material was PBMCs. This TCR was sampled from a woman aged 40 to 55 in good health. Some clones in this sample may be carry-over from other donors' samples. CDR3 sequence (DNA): TGTGCCAGCAGCGTAGTGGGTTCCAATGAGCAGTTCTTC. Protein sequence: CASSVVGSNEQFF.